The present T cell receptor beta chain was sequenced within a study of T cells in Graves' hyperthyroidism and ophthalmopathy. RNA transcripts served as the template for amplifying TCR beta CDR3 regions. The study used the HTBI primer set for a first-round RT-PCR of the TCR CDR3. One entry per CDR3 protein, called by TCRdb with MiXCR from the multiplex PCR reads. The profile shows under 700,000 distinct CDR3 sequences, around 45% of them singletons. This clonotype appeared many times. Sample: peripheral blood or thyroid tissue (not recorded which). The TCR originated in a woman aged 18-29 years with Graves' hyperthyroidism.

CDR3 in DNA: TGTGCCAGCAGCTCCGGACCGACGGAAGAGACCCAGTACTTC. It encodes CASSSGPTEETQYF. The V and J genes are TRBV7-8 and TRBJ2-5; D uncertain. There are 14 residues in the CDR3. Germline V gene sequence: CDR1 SGHVS, CDR2 FQNEAQ. V was trimmed by 4 bases and J by 3 bases, leaving 12 bases between them.